A single sample gave rise to the 32 T cell receptor beta chains below, sequenced in a study of blood T cell repertoires in COVID-19. The method was immunoSEQ multiplex PCR; TCRdb's version includes in-frame clones alone and lacks a portion of them. This sample yields 280,000 or so clones, of which approximately 84% are seen a single time; around 2.1% belongs to the top ten. The sample consisted of peripheral blood. The source is a woman aged 25 to 45 who had recovered from COVID-19.

The chain combines TRBV7-2 with TRBJ2-5; no clear D. CDR1 is SGHTA, CDR2 FQGNSA, per germline. The CDR3 spans 14 residues. Trimming cost V 4 bases and J 2 bases, with 11 bases left between them. CDR3 protein: CASSSGPAQETQYF. The CDR3 region has the DNA TGTGCCAGCAGCTCGGGTCCTGCACAAGAGACCCAGTACTTC.

This chain uses TRBV5-6 with TRBJ2-7; D is perhaps TRBD1 (6 bases). The CDR3 runs to 13 residues. Trimming stripped 3 bases from V and 2 bases from J, with 9 bases between. Germline V gene lookup returns CDR1 SGHDT and CDR2 YYEEEE. The CDR3 DNA follows: TGTGCCAGCAGCTCTGGACAGACCTACGAGCAGTACTTC. Encoded protein: CASSSGQTYEQYF.

V gene TRBV6-5 combines with J gene TRBJ1-6, with no clear D. Trimming stripped 2 bases from V and 0 bases from J, with 5 bases between. The CDR3 spans 15 residues. The germline V gene encodes CDR1 MNHEY and CDR2 SVGAGI. The CDR3 protein is CASSYADSYNSPLHF. The DNA of the CDR3 is TGTGCCAGCAGTTACGCAGACTCCTATAATTCACCCCTCCACTTT.

This clone was counted between two and nine times. This specimen includes other DNA sequences encoding the same CDR3. The chain links TRBV5-1 to TRBJ2-3; 11 bases line up with TRBD2. The germline V gene has CDR1 SGHRS and CDR2 YFSETQ. This CDR3 is 16 amino acids long. V was clipped by 4 bases and J by 0 bases; unmatched bases: 4. The CDR3 is CASSPGLAVSTDTQYF. CDR3 DNA: TGCGCCAGCAGCCCGGGACTAGCGGTCAGCACAGATACGCAGTATTTT.

This chain joins TRBV6-5 and TRBJ1-3, with 7 bases lining up with TRBD1. CDR3 size: 15 residues. The V gene's germline CDR1 is MNHEY and CDR2 SVGAGI. The junction had 8 bases not matched to a gene; V was cut back by 6 bases and J by 3 bases. Here the CDR3 reads CASRGDREGGNTIYF. CDR3 DNA sequence: TGTGCCAGCAGGGGCGACAGGGAAGGTGGAAACACCATATATTTT.

This clone was counted between two and nine times. The chain couples TRBV19 to TRBJ1-5, with D uncertain. Trimming removed 6 bases from V and 8 bases from J, with 14 bases in between. The CDR3 loop spans 13 amino acids. Germline V gene sequence: CDR1 LNHDA, CDR2 SQIVND (reference sequence). CDR3 residues: CASRPTKREPQHF. DNA for the CDR3: TGTGCCAGTAGACCTACTAAGAGGGAGCCCCAGCATTTT.

The chain uses TRBV6-4 and TRBJ1-5; weak D call: TRBD1 (5 bases). Trimming pared 6 bases from V and 0 bases from J, leaving 18 bases between. Germline V lookup: CDR1 MRHNA, CDR2 SNTAGT. The CDR3 runs to 17 residues. DNA of the CDR3: TGTGCCAGCAGGCCCTCTACGGGGGAGTATAGCAATCAGCCCCAGCATTTT. This translates into CASRPSTGEYSNQPQHF.

The genes are TRBV19 and TRBJ1-4; 7 bases map to TRBD1. J lost 2 bases, V lost 5 bases, and 5 bases had no gene match. The CDR3 consists of 15 residues. Looked up from germline, CDR1 is LNHDA and CDR2 is SQIVND (reference sequence). The DNA of the CDR3 is TGTGCCAGTAGTCGAACAGGGGCCACTAATGAAAAACTGTTTTTT. Its translation: CASSRTGATNEKLFF.

This chain links TRBV9 with TRBJ1-1, with D tentatively TRBD1 (6 bases). Germline V gene sequence: CDR1 SGDLS, CDR2 YYNGEE. The CDR3 contains 15 residues. The V end was cut by 4 bases, the J end by 5 bases, with 18 bases between. DNA of the CDR3: TGTGCCAGCAGCACGACCTACAGGGCGGAGACTGAAGCTTTCTTT. Its translation is CASSTTYRAETEAFF.

As regards this clone: This CDR3 is also generated by other DNA sequences in the sample. This rearrangement joins TRBV11-2 to TRBJ2-7, with 7 bases identical to TRBD2. With V trimmed by 1 base and J by 2 bases, 2 bases remained unmatched. The CDR3 is 14 amino acids. Germline V gene sequence: CDR1 SGHAT, CDR2 FQNNGV. This CDR3 is CASSLAGGPYEQYF. The CDR3 DNA sequence: TGTGCCAGCAGCTTAGCGGGAGGCCCCTACGAGCAGTACTTC.

This CDR3 is CSASSAYEQYF. DNA of the CDR3: TGCAGTGCTAGTTCGGCCTACGAGCAGTACTTC. The chain is built from TRBV20-1 and TRBJ2-7; D not resolved. This CDR3 spans 11 amino acids. CDR1 is DFQATT and CDR2 is SNEGSKA in the germline V gene (reference sequence). V was cut by 3 bases and J by 2 bases, with 5 bases left in between.

V is TRBV5-4 and J is TRBJ2-5, with TRBD1 as a possible D gene (6 bases). Trimming removed 4 bases at V and 4 bases at J, with 11 bases between. There are 13 residues in the CDR3. Germline V CDR1 and CDR2: SGHNT, YYREEE (reference sequence). The CDR3 loop is CASSRGQLETQYF. CDR3 sequence (DNA): TGTGCCAGCAGCAGAGGACAGCTAGAGACCCAGTACTTC.

This sequence joins TRBV15 and TRBJ1-1; possible D gene TRBD1, 6 bases. V lost 5 bases and J lost 4, with 14 bases in between. The CDR3 runs 14 residues. Germline assignment: CDR1 LNHNV and CDR2 YYDKDF (reference sequence). CDR3 in amino acids: CATSSLTGITEAFF. The CDR3 DNA follows: TGTGCCACCAGCTCTCTCACAGGGATCACTGAAGCTTTCTTT. The whole variable domain, filled in from reference TRBV15 and TRBJ1-1, reads DAMVIQNPRYQVTQFGKPVTLSCSQTLNHNVMYWYQQKSSQAPKLLFHYYDKDFNNEADTPDNFQSRRPNTSFCFLDIRSPGLGDTAMYLCATSSLTGITEAFFGQGTRLTVV.

The chain is built from TRBV15 and TRBJ1-4; D is perhaps TRBD1 (6 bases). Germline values: CDR1 LNHNV, CDR2 YYDKDF (reference sequence). Trimming shortened V by 3 bases and J by 7 bases, and 15 bases separated the two germline ends. The CDR3 length is 15 residues. The CDR3 region is CATSRTTGRGEKLFF. The DNA for the CDR3 is TGTGCCACCAGCAGGACTACAGGGAGAGGTGAAAAACTGTTTTTT.

The rearrangement joins TRBV11-2 to TRBJ2-7; possibly TRBD2 for D (5 bases). CDR1 SGHAT and CDR2 FQNNGV come from the germline V gene. The CDR3 runs 16 residues. Trimming left V 1 base short and J 0 bases short, with 13 bases between. In DNA form, the CDR3 reads TGTGCCAGCAGCTTAGGTGTCGGAGGTAGCTCCTACGAGCAGTACTTC. Protein: CASSLGVGGSSYEQYF.

V is TRBV5-4 and J is TRBJ2-5; 9 nucleotides match TRBD1. V trimming: 4 bases; J trimming: 5 bases; junction bases outside the gene matches: 9. CDR1 and CDR2 (germline): SGHNT, YYREEE (reference sequence). The CDR3 sequence is 15 residues long. The CDR3 nucleotides are TGTGCCAGCAGCCCAGGACAGGGGACGAGGGAGACCCAGTACTTC. It translates to CASSPGQGTRETQYF.

The genes are TRBV5-1 and TRBJ1-5, with D uncertain. Trimming cost V 0 bases and J 2 bases, with 9 bases left between them. Germline V gene lookup returns CDR1 SGHRS and CDR2 YFSETQ. This CDR3 has 15 residues. CDR3 loop: CASSLDGVGNQPQHF. For the CDR3, the DNA is TGCGCCAGCAGCTTGGACGGGGTGGGCAATCAGCCCCAGCATTTT. Supplemented by reference TRBV5-1 and TRBJ1-5, the full variable domain reads KAGVTQTPRYLIKTRGQQVTLSCSPISGHRSVSWYQQTPGQGLQFLFEYFSETQRNKGNFPGRFSGRQFSNSRSEMNVSTLELGDSALYLCASSLDGVGNQPQHFGDGTRLSIL.

V gene TRBV5-1 combines with J gene TRBJ2-3, with 10 bases that match TRBD2. The CDR3 length is 17 residues. CDR1 is SGHRS and CDR2 is YFSETQ in the germline V gene. V shed 1 base, J shed 2 bases, and the junction held 7 bases outside the gene matches. In nucleotides, the CDR3 is TGCGCCAGCAGCTTGCAAGCTAGCGGGAGCCTCACAGATACGCAGTATTTT. Translation gives CASSLQASGSLTDTQYF.

The genes are TRBV19 and TRBJ2-7; D possibly corresponds to TRBD2 (6 bases). The CDR3 spans 14 residues. V was clipped by 4 bases and J by 1 base, with 11 bases between them. From germline, CDR1 is LNHDA and CDR2 SQIVND (reference sequence). Here the CDR3 DNA reads TGTGCCAGTAGTACCGCTAGCGTGTCCTACGAGCAGTACTTC. Protein sequence: CASSTASVSYEQYF.

The chain recombines TRBV28 with TRBJ1-3, with a weak D call TRBD1 (5 bases). The CDR3 loop spans 18 amino acids. With 3 bases removed from V and 1 base from J, the gap between germline ends came to 19 bases. CDR1 MDHEN and CDR2 SYDVKM come from the germline V gene. The CDR3 nucleotides read TGTGCCAGCAGTTTCGGGGGAGGGACGTTCGGGTCTGGAAACACCATATATTTT. Protein product: CASSFGGGTFGSGNTIYF.

The rearrangement joins TRBV24-1 to TRBJ2-3; the D is unclear. Trimming shortened V by 4 bases and J by 2 bases, and 3 bases separated the two germline ends. CDR1 and CDR2 (germline): KGHDR, SFDVKD. The CDR3 is made up of 12 amino acids. The CDR3 region is CATSDITDTQYF. The CDR3 DNA follows: TGTGCCACCAGTGACATCACAGATACGCAGTATTTT.

The chain carries TRBV9 and TRBJ2-2, with D hard to call. Trimming stripped 7 bases from V and 2 bases from J, with 12 bases between. The CDR3 is made up of 14 amino acids. Germline V gives CDR1 SGDLS, CDR2 YYNGEE. CDR3 sequence reads: CASGMGYNTGELFF. In nucleotides, the CDR3 is TGTGCCAGCGGAATGGGCTACAACACCGGGGAGCTGTTTTTT.

The rearrangement links TRBV3-1 (or the pseudogene TRBV3-2) to TRBJ2-1; 8 nucleotides match TRBD1. The junction had 9 bases not matched to a gene; V was cut back by 1 base and J by 4 bases. The CDR3 is made up of 17 amino acids. Germline lookup yields CDR1 LGHDT and CDR2 YNNKEL (reference sequence). The CDR3 here is CASSQARGQGGYNEQFF. CDR3 coding DNA: TGTGCCAGCAGCCAAGCCCGCGGACAGGGCGGATACAATGAGCAGTTCTTC.

V and J are TRBV18 and TRBJ2-3; D is perhaps TRBD2 (6 bases). V was cut by 0 bases and J by 1 base, with 14 bases left in between. Per germline, CDR1 KGHSH and CDR2 LQKENI. There are 17 residues in the CDR3. CDR3 amino acids: CASSPPKSPGGTDTQYF. CDR3 coding DNA: TGTGCCAGCTCACCACCGAAGAGCCCGGGAGGCACAGATACGCAGTATTTT.

This chain connects TRBV2 to TRBJ1-2, with D possibly TRBD1 on 6 matching bases. Germline values: CDR1 SNHLY, CDR2 FYNNEI. This CDR3 spans 16 amino acids. Trimming shortened V by 6 bases and J by 5 bases, and 22 bases separated the two germline ends. The CDR3 is CASRKNRQEIYYGYTF. The CDR3, as DNA: TGTGCCAGCAGGAAGAACCGACAGGAGATCTATTATGGCTACACCTTC.

This clone was counted once. V and J are TRBV19 and TRBJ2-1; 7 bases match TRBD1. CDR3 size: 11 residues. The junction had 0 bases not matched to a gene; V was cut back by 6 bases and J by 7 bases. Germline V lookup: CDR1 LNHDA, CDR2 SQIVND (reference sequence). CDR3 residues: CASRTGNEQFF. CDR3 nucleotide sequence: TGTGCCAGTAGGACAGGGAATGAGCAGTTCTTC. Full variable domain (outside the CDR3, taken from reference TRBV19 and TRBJ2-1): DGGITQSPKYLFRKEGQNVTLSCEQNLNHDAMYWYRQDPGQGLRLIYYSQIVNDFQKGDIAEGYSVSREKKESFPLTVTSAQKNPTAFYLCASRTGNEQFFGPGTRLTVL.

The chain employs TRBV28 and TRBJ2-7; 7 bases are a match to TRBD2. Germline V gives CDR1 MDHEN, CDR2 SYDVKM. The J segment lost 4 bases and the V segment lost 7 bases, leaving 1 base of the junction unmatched. The CDR3 totals 11 residues. CDR3 region: CASISGYEQYF. In DNA form, the CDR3 reads TGTGCCAGCATTAGCGGGTACGAGCAGTACTTC.

The J gene is TRBJ1-3, the V gene TRBV9, with 12 bases lining up with TRBD1. The CDR3 runs 19 residues. Germline assignment: CDR1 SGDLS and CDR2 YYNGEE. After removal of 3 bases from V and 3 bases from J, the junction contained 13 bases not matched to a gene. The CDR3 DNA follows: TGTGCCAGCAGCGCGACCGGGACAGGGGGCCTTAAGGGTGGAAACACCATATATTTT. This gives the protein CASSATGTGGLKGGNTIYF. Drawing the rest from reference TRBV9 and TRBJ1-3, the complete variable domain is DSGVTQTPKHLITATGQRVTLRCSPRSGDLSVYWYQQSLDQGLQFLIQYYNGEERAKGNILERFSAQQFPDLHSELNLSSLELGDSALYFCASSATGTGGLKGGNTIYFGEGSWLTVV.

The chain uses TRBV28 and TRBJ1-1, with 9 bases identical to TRBD1. This CDR3 contains 16 residues. Germline assignment: CDR1 MDHEN and CDR2 SYDVKM. V trimming: 1 base; J trimming: 5 bases; junction bases outside the gene matches: 8. CDR3 in amino acids: CASSLYGTGRETEAFF. Written as DNA, the CDR3 is TGTGCCAGCAGTTTATACGGGACAGGGAGAGAGACTGAAGCTTTCTTT.

The sample holds many counts of this clone. The genes are TRBV2 and TRBJ2-1; a weak D match, TRBD1 (5 bases). The germline V gene encodes CDR1 SNHLY and CDR2 FYNNEI. V gave up 3 bases and J gave up 6 bases, with 15 bases separating them. CDR3 size: 15 residues. This CDR3 is CASSDPQGSTNEQFF. DNA for the CDR3: TGTGCCAGCAGTGACCCCCAGGGAAGTACCAATGAGCAGTTCTTC.

This clone was counted a few times. CDR3 amino acids: CASSLLTGGTGELFF. CDR3 bases: TGTGCCAGCAGCTTGCTCACAGGGGGCACCGGGGAGCTGTTTTTT. This sequence joins TRBV5-4 and TRBJ2-2; 8 bases are a match to TRBD1. Germline V gene data show CDR1 as SGHNT and CDR2 as YYREEE (reference sequence). V shed 1 base and J 4 bases; nucleotides not matched to a gene: 3. CDR3 length: 15 residues. The complete variable domain, with remaining parts taken from reference TRBV5-4 and TRBJ2-2, reads ETGVTQSPTHLIKTRGQQVTLRCSSQSGHNTVSWYQQALGQGPQFIFQYYREEENGRGNFPPRFSGLQFPNYSSELNVNALELDDSALYLCASSLLTGGTGELFFGEGSRLTVL.

The CDR3 nucleotides read TGTGCCAGCTCCCCTTTGGGAGGCTCCTACAATGAGCAGTTCTTC. Its protein product is CASSPLGGSYNEQFF. This rearrangement joins TRBV18 to TRBJ2-1; D is possibly TRBD2 (6 bases). Trimming shortened V by 6 bases and J by 0 bases, and 12 bases separated the two germline ends. This CDR3 contains 15 residues. Germline CDR1 KGHSH, CDR2 LQKENI.